These 10 T cell receptor beta chains share one sample of origin, sequenced in a study of blood T cell repertoires in COVID-19. The assay was immunoSEQ multiplex PCR, and TCRdb's table has in-frame clones only and misses some. The table shows 150,000 to 200,000 clones, with around nine tenths occurring only once. Source material: peripheral blood. These receptors were taken from a human donor in a cohort sampled during active COVID-19.

This clone appeared once. The chain combines TRBV10-3 with TRBJ2-5, with TRBD2 matching over 11 bases. The CDR3 runs 15 residues. V gave up 6 bases and J gave up 5 bases; unmatched junction bases: 8. Per the germline V gene, CDR1 is ENHRY and CDR2 is SYGVKD. The CDR3 DNA sequence: TGTGCCATCAGGGGGTCACTAGCGGGGGAGGAGACCCAGTACTTC. It encodes CAIRGSLAGEETQYF.

This chain connects TRBV19 to TRBJ2-2, with 7 bases lining up with TRBD1. Germline CDR1 is LNHDA and CDR2 is SQIVND (reference sequence). V lost 0 bases and J lost 10; bases outside the gene matches: 8. The CDR3 extends over 15 amino acids. The CDR3, as DNA: TGTGCCAGTAGTATAGATCTTGGACAGGCTCCGGAGCTGTTTTTT. Translated, it gives CASSIDLGQAPELFF.

The rearrangement links TRBV29-1 to TRBJ2-7; TRBD2 aligns across 10 bases. In germline, CDR1 is SQVTM, CDR2 ANQGSEA. Germline trimming cut 7 bases from V and 3 bases from J; bases unmatched to any gene: 6. The CDR3 runs 13 residues. CDR3 sequence: CSAGGTSVYEQYF. The CDR3 coding sequence is TGCAGCGCCGGGGGGACTAGCGTCTACGAGCAGTACTTC.

This chain joins TRBV2 and TRBJ2-4, with 10 bases lining up with TRBD1. CDR1 is SNHLY, CDR2 FYNNEI, per germline. Losses at the gene ends were 4 bases for V and 1 base for J; bases not matched to a gene: 4. The CDR3 is 16 amino acids. The CDR3 bases are TGTGCCAGCAGTGGTAGACAGGGGGCGGCCAAAAACATTCAGTACTTC. Translated, it gives CASSGRQGAAKNIQYF.

DNA of the CDR3: TGTGCCAGCAGCTACCAAGGGGGGAACACTGAAGCTTTCTTT. The encoded protein is CASSYQGGNTEAFF. This chain joins TRBV3-1 (or the pseudogene TRBV3-2) and TRBJ1-1, with D possibly being TRBD1 (6 bases). The CDR3 is 14 residues long. V lost 5 bases and J 1 base, leaving 11 bases between the germline ends. Germline CDR1 reads LGHDT; CDR2 reads YNNKEL (reference sequence).

This chain links TRBV28 with TRBJ1-5; D remains unclear. This CDR3 is 14 amino acids long. V was cut by 2 bases and J by 4 bases, with 9 bases left in between. Germline V CDR1 and CDR2: MDHEN, SYDVKM. CDR3 DNA: TGTGCCAGCAGTTTAGCGGCAGCTAATCAGCCCCAGCATTTT. The encoded protein is CASSLAAANQPQHF.

The chain recombines TRBV6-1 with TRBJ2-7; 7 bases are shared with TRBD1. There are 16 residues in the CDR3. The germline gives CDR1 MNHNS, CDR2 SASEGT. Losses at the gene ends were 2 bases for V and 1 base for J; bases not matched to a gene: 8. Here the CDR3 reads CASSEYWWDSSYEQYF. The CDR3 region has the DNA TGTGCCAGCAGTGAATATTGGTGGGACAGTTCCTACGAGCAGTACTTC.

On this clone itself: Within the sample, other DNA sequences also encode this same CDR3. The rearrangement links TRBV11-3 to TRBJ2-7; the D is unclear. V dropped 7 bases and J dropped 1 base, with 11 bases sitting between them. The length of the CDR3 is 13 residues. Germline V CDR1 and CDR2: SGHNT, YENEEA. CDR3 nucleotide sequence: TGTGCCAGCACCTTGGCCGGGTCCTACGAGCAGTACTTC. This encodes CASTLAGSYEQYF.

This chain uses TRBV5-1 with TRBJ1-4; D possibly corresponds to TRBD1 (6 bases). Trimming removed 0 bases from V and 4 bases from J, with 7 bases in between. The CDR3 extends over 14 amino acids. Germline V gene sequence: CDR1 SGHRS, CDR2 YFSETQ. CDR3 sequence: CASSLGGRNEKLFF. The CDR3 DNA follows: TGCGCCAGCAGCTTGGGGGGGCGTAATGAAAAACTGTTTTTT. Full variable domain (remainder filled in from reference TRBV5-1 and TRBJ1-4): KAGVTQTPRYLIKTRGQQVTLSCSPISGHRSVSWYQQTPGQGLQFLFEYFSETQRNKGNFPGRFSGRQFSNSRSEMNVSTLELGDSALYLCASSLGGRNEKLFFGSGTQLSVL.

The CDR3 coding sequence is TGTGCCAGCACCTTCAGTTGGGGGGGGAATCAGCCCCAGCATTTT. It is translated as CASTFSWGGNQPQHF. The V call is TRBV28, the J call TRBJ1-5, with TRBD1 as a possible D gene (5 bases). This CDR3 comprises 15 residues. V lost 7 bases and J lost 4, with 17 bases in between. Germline CDR1 MDHEN, CDR2 SYDVKM.